Given below is one T cell receptor beta chain in context. Its antigen remains unidentified. The data originate from a study of beta chain features in type 1 diabetes. TCRB transcripts that were expressed got sequenced, as all of the isolated RNA had been reverse transcribed. Clones were read by immunoSEQ multiplex PCR, and TCRdb kept only the in-frame ones, dropping some. The repertoire holds around 25,000 clones, with around 68% as singletons. Germline V lookup: CDR1 SGHAT, CDR2 FQNNGV. The V and J ends lost 5 bases and 5 bases respectively, with 12 bases between them. The CDR3 contains 14 residues. Overall study results and limits: Moderate yet significant TCRB CDR3 shortening was seen in Type 1 diabetes patients in all four CD4+ subsets.

The receptor was isolated from a woman in her forties with type 1 diabetes. The gene calls are TRBV11-2 and TRBJ1-4; tentative D call: TRBD1 (6 bases). Sequenced material: stem cell memory CD4+ T cells from blood. The CDR3 is CASSLRGSNEKLFF. CDR3 in DNA: TGTGCCAGCAGCCTCAGGGGATCGAATGAAAAACTGTTTTTT.